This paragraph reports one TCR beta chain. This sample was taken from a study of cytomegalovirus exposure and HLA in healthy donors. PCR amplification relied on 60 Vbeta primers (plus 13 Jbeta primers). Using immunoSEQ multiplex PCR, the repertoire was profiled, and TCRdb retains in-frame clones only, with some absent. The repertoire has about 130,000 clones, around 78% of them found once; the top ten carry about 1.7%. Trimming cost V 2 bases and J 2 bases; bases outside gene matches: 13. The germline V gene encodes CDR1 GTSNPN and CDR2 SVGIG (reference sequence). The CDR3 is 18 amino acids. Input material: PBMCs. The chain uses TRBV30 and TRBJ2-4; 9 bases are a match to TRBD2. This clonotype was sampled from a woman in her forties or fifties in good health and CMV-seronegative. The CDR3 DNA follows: TGTGCCTGGAGTCATACAAGGCGGGCTAGCGGGACCAAAAACATTCAGTACTTC. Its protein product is CAWSHTRRASGTKNIQYF.